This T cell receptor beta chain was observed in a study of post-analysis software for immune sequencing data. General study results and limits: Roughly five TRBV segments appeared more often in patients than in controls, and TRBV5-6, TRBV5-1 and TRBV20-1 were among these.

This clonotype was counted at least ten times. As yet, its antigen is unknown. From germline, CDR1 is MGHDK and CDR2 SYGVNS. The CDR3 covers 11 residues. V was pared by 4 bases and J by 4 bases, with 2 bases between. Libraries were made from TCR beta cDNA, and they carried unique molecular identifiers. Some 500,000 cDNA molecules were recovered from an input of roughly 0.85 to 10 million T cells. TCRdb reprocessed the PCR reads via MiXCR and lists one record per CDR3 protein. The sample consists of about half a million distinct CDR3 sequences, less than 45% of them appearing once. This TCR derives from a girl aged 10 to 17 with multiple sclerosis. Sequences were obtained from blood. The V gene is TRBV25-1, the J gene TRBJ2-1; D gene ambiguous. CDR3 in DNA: TGTGCCAGCAGTGGGTACAATGAGCAGTTCTTC. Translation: CASSGYNEQFF.